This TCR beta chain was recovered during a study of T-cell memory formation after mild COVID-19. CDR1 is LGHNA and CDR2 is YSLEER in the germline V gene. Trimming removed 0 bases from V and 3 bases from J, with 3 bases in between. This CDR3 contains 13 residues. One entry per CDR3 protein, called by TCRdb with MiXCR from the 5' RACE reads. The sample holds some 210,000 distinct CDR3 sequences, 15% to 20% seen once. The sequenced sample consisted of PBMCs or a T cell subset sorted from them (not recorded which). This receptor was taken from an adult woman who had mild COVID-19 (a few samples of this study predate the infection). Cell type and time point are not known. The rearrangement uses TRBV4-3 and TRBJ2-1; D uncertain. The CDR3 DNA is TGCGCCAGCAGCCAAGACTACTACAATGAGCAGTTCTTC. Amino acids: CASSQDYYNEQFF.